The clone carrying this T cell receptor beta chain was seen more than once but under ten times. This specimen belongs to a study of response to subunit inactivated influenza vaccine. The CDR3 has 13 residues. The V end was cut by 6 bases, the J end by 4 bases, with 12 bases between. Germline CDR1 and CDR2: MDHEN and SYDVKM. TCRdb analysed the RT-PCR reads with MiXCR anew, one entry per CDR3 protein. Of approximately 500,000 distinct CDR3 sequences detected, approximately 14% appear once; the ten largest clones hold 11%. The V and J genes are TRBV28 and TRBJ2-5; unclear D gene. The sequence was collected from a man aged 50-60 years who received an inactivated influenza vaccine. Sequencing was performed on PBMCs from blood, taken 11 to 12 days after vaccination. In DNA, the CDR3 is TGTGCCAGCAGGAAGCCTAGTCTAGAGACCCAGTACTTC. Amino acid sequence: CASRKPSLETQYF.